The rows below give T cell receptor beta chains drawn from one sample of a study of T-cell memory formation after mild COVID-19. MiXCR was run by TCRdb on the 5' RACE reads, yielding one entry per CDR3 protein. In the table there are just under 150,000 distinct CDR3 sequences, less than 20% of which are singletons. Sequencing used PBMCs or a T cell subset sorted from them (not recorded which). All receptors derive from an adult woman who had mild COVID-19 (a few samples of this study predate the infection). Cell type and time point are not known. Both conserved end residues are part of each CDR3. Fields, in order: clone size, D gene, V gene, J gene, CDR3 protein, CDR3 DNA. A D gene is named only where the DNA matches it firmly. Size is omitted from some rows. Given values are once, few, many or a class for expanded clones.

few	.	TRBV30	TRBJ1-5	CAWSGEGQPQHF	TGTGCCTGGAGTGGGGAGGGCCAGCCCCAGCATTTT
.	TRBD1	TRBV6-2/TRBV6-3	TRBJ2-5	CASSPPGQGRETQYF	TGTGCCAGCAGTCCACCGGGACAGGGGAGAGAGACCCAGTACTTC
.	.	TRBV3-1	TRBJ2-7	CASSHAGGSPREQYF	TGTGCCAGCAGCCATGCAGGGGGGTCTCCTCGCGAGCAGTACTTC
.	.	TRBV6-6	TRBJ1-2	CASRTNYGYTF	TGTGCCAGCAGGACGAACTATGGCTACACCTTC
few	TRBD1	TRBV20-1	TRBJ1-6	CSARDGRQGVSPLHF	TGCAGTGCTAGAGACGGGAGACAGGGAGTCTCACCCCTCCACTTT
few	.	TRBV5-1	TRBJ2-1	CASSPPSLGYNEQFF	TGCGCCAGCAGCCCACCGTCCCTGGGGTACAATGAGCAGTTCTTC
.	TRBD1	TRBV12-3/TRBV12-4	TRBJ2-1	CASSSPGTGGDEQFF	TGTGCCAGCAGTTCACCCGGGACAGGGGGCGATGAGCAGTTCTTC
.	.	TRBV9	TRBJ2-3	CASSGGAGRTDTQYF	TGTGCCAGCAGCGGGGGGGCGGGCCGCACAGATACGCAGTATTTT
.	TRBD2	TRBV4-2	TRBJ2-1	CASSQDRASGTYNEQFF	TGTGCCAGCAGCCAAGATCGGGCTAGCGGCACCTACAATGAGCAGTTCTTC
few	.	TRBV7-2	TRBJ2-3	CASSSYLRTDTQYF	TGTGCCAGCAGTTCGTACCTCCGCACAGATACGCAGTATTTT
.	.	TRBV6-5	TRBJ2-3	CASSAGATYTDTQYF	TGTGCCAGCTCTGCGGGGGCCACTTACACAGATACGCAGTATTTT
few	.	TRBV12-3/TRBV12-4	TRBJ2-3	CASSWDWGSTDTQYF	TGTGCCAGCAGTTGGGACTGGGGAAGCACAGATACGCAGTATTTT
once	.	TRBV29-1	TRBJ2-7	CSVAKTDRYEQYF	TGCAGCGTCGCCAAGACAGACAGGTACGAGCAGTACTTC
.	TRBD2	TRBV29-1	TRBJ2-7	CTSVGSSGMGEQYF	TGCACCAGCGTTGGTTCTAGCGGGATGGGTGAGCAGTACTTC
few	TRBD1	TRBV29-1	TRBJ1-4	CSVAPTGRGEKLFF	TGCAGCGTCGCCCCGACAGGGAGGGGTGAAAAACTGTTTTTT
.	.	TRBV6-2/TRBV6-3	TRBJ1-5	CASNDYNQPQHF	TGTGCCAGCAATGATTACAATCAGCCCCAGCATTTT
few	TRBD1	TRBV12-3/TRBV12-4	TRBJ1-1	CASSLGTGGGTEAFF	TGTGCCAGCAGTTTAGGGACAGGGGGGGGCACTGAAGCTTTCTTT
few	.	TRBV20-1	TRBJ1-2	CSARGLGGIRGYTF	TGCAGTGCTAGAGGGTTGGGAGGGATCAGGGGCTACACCTTC
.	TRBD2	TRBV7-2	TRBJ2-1	CASRVGAGALNEQFF	TGTGCCAGCAGAGTAGGTGCGGGAGCATTGAATGAGCAGTTCTTC
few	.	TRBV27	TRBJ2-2	CASSFGRGGRSGELFF	TGTGCCAGCAGTTTTGGGAGAGGGGGTCGGTCCGGGGAGCTGTTTTTT
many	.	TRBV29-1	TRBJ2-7	CSVEGTSYEQYF	TGCAGCGTTGAAGGGACCTCCTACGAGCAGTACTTC
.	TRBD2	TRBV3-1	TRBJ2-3	CASSLRAGGVTQYF	TGTGCCAGCAGCCTCCGAGCGGGAGGGGTTACGCAGTATTTT
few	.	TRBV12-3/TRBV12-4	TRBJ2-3	CASSRRRADTQYF	TGTGCCAGCAGCCGGCGACGTGCAGATACGCAGTATTTT
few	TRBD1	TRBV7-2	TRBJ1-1	CASSPGGSPATEAFF	TGTGCCAGCAGCCCAGGGGGGTCTCCGGCCACTGAAGCTTTCTTT
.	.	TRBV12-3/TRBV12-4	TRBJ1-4	CASSFQRGREEKLFF	TGTGCCAGCAGTTTTCAGAGGGGACGAGAAGAAAAACTGTTTTTT
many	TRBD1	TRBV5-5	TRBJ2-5	CASSSGTGITETQYF	TGTGCCAGCAGCTCCGGGACAGGGATTACAGAGACCCAGTACTTC
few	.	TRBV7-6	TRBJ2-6	CASSDPLRESSGANVLTF	TGTGCCAGCAGCGACCCCTTGAGGGAGAGCTCTGGGGCCAACGTCCTGACTTTC
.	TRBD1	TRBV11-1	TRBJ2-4	CASSLPGQGIRNIQYF	TGTGCCAGCAGCCTTCCGGGACAGGGGATAAGAAACATTCAGTACTTC
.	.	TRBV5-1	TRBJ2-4	CASSRLGELAKNIQYF	TGCGCCAGCAGCCGCTTAGGTGAACTAGCCAAAAACATTCAGTACTTC
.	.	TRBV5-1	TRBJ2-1	CASTYDREGNEQFF	TGCGCCAGCACCTACGACAGGGAGGGCAATGAGCAGTTCTTC
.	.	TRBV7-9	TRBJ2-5	CASSTSGRVGETQYF	TGTGCCAGCTCCACGAGCGGACGTGTGGGAGAGACCCAGTACTTC
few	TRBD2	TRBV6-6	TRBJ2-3	CASRGPGRGVTDTQYF	TGTGCCAGCAGGGGACCCGGGCGGGGGGTCACAGATACGCAGTATTTT